A selection of T cell receptor beta chains follows, all from one sample in a study of cytomegalovirus exposure and HLA in healthy donors. Clones were sequenced by immunoSEQ multiplex PCR, and TCRdb holds only the in-frame ones, with some missing. The table lists roughly 200,000 clones, 76% of them singletons. The sample consisted of PBMCs. All receptors come from a man between 18 and 29 years old in good health and CMV-seronegative. The conserved cysteine and the conserved F or W are not part of the CDR3 here. Each record gives: V gene, J gene, CDR3 protein.

TRBV6-1	TRBJ2-3	ALSRGTDTQY
TRBV2	TRBJ1-1	ASSDSALNTEAF
TRBV29-1	TRBJ1-2	SVEGRGANYGYT
TRBV7-9	TRBJ1-2	ASSLANRLYGYT
TRBV11-2	TRBJ2-7	ASSLLTESSYEQY
TRBV5-1	TRBJ1-4	ASSLGQGDEKLF
TRBV30	TRBJ1-6	AWTGGQGYSPLH
TRBV29-1	TRBJ2-7	SVGTSGSSYEQY
TRBV6-6	TRBJ1-4	ASSNRFITTNEKLF
TRBV5-8	TRBJ1-6	ATTWGQYNSPLH
TRBV27	TRBJ1-5	ASRTGSSSNQPQH